This paragraph reports one T cell receptor beta chain. Its antigen remains unidentified. The data were produced by immunoSEQ multiplex PCR, yet TCRdb's version contains in-frame clones alone and is incomplete. The table lists 1.5 million to 2.5 million clones, about 95% of them singletons. This specimen belongs to a study of shared clonotypes between healthy human individuals. Study-wide background: Three plates each covered CD4 naive and memory; CD8 naive two, CD8 memory one.

V dropped 4 bases and J dropped 2 bases, with 13 bases sitting between them. Germline assignment: CDR1 SEHNR and CDR2 FQNEAQ (reference sequence). This CDR3 comprises 15 residues. Study-wide results and limits: Naive subsets usually exceeded memory subsets in estimated richness.

Naivety among CD8 cells was defined by CD45RO negativity and positive CCR7 selection, thereby excluding terminally differentiated effector memory CD45RA+ cells. Each sample came from a Caucasian adult donor living in Nashville, Tennessee. This sequence joins TRBV7-9 and TRBJ2-3; D is perhaps TRBD1 (5 bases). Sequenced input: naive CD8+ T cells sorted from blood. The source of this sequence is a man between 18 and 29 years old in good health. CDR3 DNA: TGTGCCAGCAGCTCGTTTCAGGGATTCACAGATACGCAGTATTTT. Amino acids: CASSSFQGFTDTQYF.